The rows below give T cell receptor beta chains drawn from one sample of a study of blood T cell repertoires in COVID-19. Clones were read by immunoSEQ multiplex PCR, and TCRdb kept only the in-frame ones, dropping some. This table holds some 160,000 clones, approximately 83% found once. The sequencing input was peripheral blood. Receptors were obtained from a man between 65 and 79 years old with active or convalescent COVID-19. The CDR3 runs from the conserved cysteine through the conserved F or W. A D gene is named only where the DNA matches it firmly. Rows give clone size only sometimes, using once, few, many, or a class for an expanded clone.

v_gene	abundance	j_gene	d_gene	CDR3aa
TRBV6-6	few	TRBJ2-2	-	CASSYGQITGELFF
TRBV6-2/TRBV6-3	-	TRBJ2-7	TRBD1	CASSSSGTGGYEQYF
TRBV19	-	TRBJ1-2	TRBD1	CASRNPVQGSGYTF
TRBV25-1	-	TRBJ2-1	-	CASSEFTRSESYNEQFF
TRBV7-2	-	TRBJ2-5	TRBD2	CASSFRLAGGETQYF
TRBV6-2/TRBV6-3	-	TRBJ2-3	TRBD2	CASSSGSGGSTDTQYF
TRBV29-1	-	TRBJ1-4	-	CSVGGDNKGNEKLFF
TRBV5-1	few	TRBJ2-7	-	CASSSRPTGIYEQYF
TRBV7-3	-	TRBJ2-2	TRBD1	CASSLTRDRAGELFF
TRBV18	-	TRBJ1-1	-	CASSPLQENTEAFF
TRBV12-3/TRBV12-4	-	TRBJ1-6	-	CASSVSENSPLHF
TRBV7-8	-	TRBJ1-2	-	CASSLGIRSRGYTF
TRBV7-9	-	TRBJ1-1	-	CASSSSRVNTEAFF
TRBV24-1	-	TRBJ2-1	-	CATSDSVRDISSYNEQFF
TRBV6-2/TRBV6-3	-	TRBJ1-2	TRBD1	CASSKRETGPSHYGYTF
TRBV30	once	TRBJ2-7	-	CAWSRGGGAYEQYF
TRBV5-6	few	TRBJ2-7	TRBD1	CASVFYRGTALGDEQYF
TRBV6-1	-	TRBJ1-3	-	CASSEGALRNTIYF
TRBV6-5	-	TRBJ2-7	-	CASSPGGEYEQYF
TRBV6-2/TRBV6-3	-	TRBJ1-1	TRBD1	CASSSGTVFQAFF
TRBV5-1	-	TRBJ1-6	-	CASSPRTADNSPLHF
TRBV15	few	TRBJ1-6	TRBD1	CATSRAGQGGSPLHF
TRBV5-1	-	TRBJ2-3	TRBD2	CASSHSIAGGLTDTQYF
TRBV6-2/TRBV6-3	-	TRBJ1-5	-	CASSERDQPQHF
TRBV30	-	TRBJ2-5	-	CAWSVQKTQYF
TRBV28	-	TRBJ1-2	-	CASSPPGGANGYTF
TRBV19	-	TRBJ1-4	-	CASSAGRGGEKLFF
TRBV11-2	-	TRBJ2-1	-	CASSFTEGSYNEQFF
TRBV19	-	TRBJ2-5	-	CASSLRVLETQYF
TRBV5-4	once	TRBJ2-3	-	CASSSPVQSTDTQYF
TRBV3-1/TRBV3-2	-	TRBJ1-1	-	CASSRGSGGTEAFF
TRBV27	-	TRBJ1-3	-	CASSPHLTGNPVSGNTIYF
TRBV20-1	few	TRBJ1-4	-	CSAQVPGKLFF
TRBV25-1	-	TRBJ2-7	-	CASSDTYREQYF
TRBV27	-	TRBJ1-5	-	CASSLREGGNQPQHF
TRBV10-3	-	TRBJ1-5	-	CAISVSGGAGANQPQHF
TRBV12-5	-	TRBJ2-1	TRBD1	CASMFGRGPGNEQFF
TRBV7-2	once	TRBJ2-7	-	CASSLNNYEQYF
TRBV7-2	-	TRBJ1-1	-	CASRLTGRTEAFF
TRBV5-1	-	TRBJ1-1	TRBD1	CASSSGTGDTEAFF
TRBV13	-	TRBJ2-1	TRBD1	CASSLAGQGYEQFF
TRBV5-6	once	TRBJ1-2	TRBD1	CASSSSRLTGGWGYTF